The following is a T cell receptor beta chain sequence with its context. The target antigen is unknown. The PCR had 60 Vbeta and 13 Jbeta primers. The assay was immunoSEQ multiplex PCR, and TCRdb's table has in-frame clones only and misses some. The table records some 190,000 clones, around 86% of them present only once. The V segment lost 10 bases and the J segment 5 bases; nucleotides outside the gene matches: 13. Germline CDR1 MNHNY, CDR2 SVGAGI (reference sequence). The CDR3 is 15 residues long. This sample was included in a study of cytomegalovirus exposure and HLA in healthy donors. Study-wide points: Most of the TCR beta V segments (in an earlier analysis) were productive either about 90% or about 30% of the time.

Sequencing input: PBMCs. This receptor was obtained from a woman between 18 and 29 years old in good health and CMV-seronegative. This chain joins TRBV6-6 and TRBJ2-7; 11 nucleotides match TRBD2. CDR3 in amino acids: CATSQPSGRWNEQYF. The CDR3 nucleotides read TGTGCCACCTCCCAGCCTAGCGGGAGGTGGAACGAGCAGTACTTC.